A selection of T cell receptor beta chains follows, all from one sample in a study. TCRdb re-called the RT-PCR reads through MiXCR, storing one row per CDR3 protein. The table shows about 680,000 distinct CDR3 sequences, with 14% occurring only once. The sample taken for sequencing was memory CD4+ T cells from blood. The receptors derive from a female donor in good health, serving as a healthy control. Both conserved end residues are part of each CDR3. The D gene is left open where the match is weak. Not all rows give a size; the values are once, few, many and, for expanded clones, a class.

V gene	D gene	clone size	J gene	CDR3 protein	CDR3 DNA
TRBV5-5	TRBD1	few	TRBJ1-4	CASSRGQGAMNEKLFF	TGTGCCAGCAGCCGGGGACAGGGGGCGATGAATGAAAAACTGTTTTTT
TRBV11-2	TRBD1	many	TRBJ1-6	CASSLGTGSSPLHF	TGTGCCAGCAGCTTAGGGACAGGGAGTTCACCCCTCCACTTT
TRBV7-2	-	-	TRBJ2-1	CASSLIRLQYNEQFF	TGTGCCAGCAGCTTAATCCGACTACAATACAATGAGCAGTTCTTC
TRBV7-2	-	-	TRBJ2-7	CASSRASVPYYEQYF	TGTGCCAGCAGCCGCGCTAGCGTTCCCTACTACGAGCAGTACTTC
TRBV21-1	-	-	TRBJ1-1	CAIQDTEAFF	TGTGCCATCCAGGACACTGAAGCTTTCTTT
TRBV27	-	-	TRBJ2-7	CASSLSEGIYEKQYF	TGTGCCAGCAGTTTATCGGAAGGGATTTATGAGAAGCAGTACTTC
TRBV18	-	-	TRBJ2-2	CASSPTSVGIRELFF	TGTGCCAGCTCACCAACCTCCGTGGGTATCAGGGAGCTGTTTTTT
TRBV7-3	TRBD2	few	TRBJ2-1	CASSLKTSGRGEQFF	TGTGCCAGCAGCTTAAAGACTAGCGGGAGAGGTGAGCAGTTCTTC
TRBV7-2	-	few	TRBJ1-5	CASSLTGFEPQHF	TGTGCCAGCAGCTTAACAGGTTTCGAGCCCCAGCATTTT
TRBV30	-	many	TRBJ2-7	CAWSRHGPYEQYF	TGTGCCTGGAGTAGGCATGGCCCCTACGAGCAGTACTTC
TRBV7-6	TRBD2	-	TRBJ2-1	CASSLRHSGGAGDEQFF	TGTGCCAGCAGCCTCCGACATAGCGGGGGGGCGGGGGATGAGCAGTTCTTC
TRBV5-6	-	few	TRBJ2-3	CASSLDLTDTQYF	TGTGCCAGCAGCTTGGATCTCACAGATACGCAGTATTTT
TRBV28	-	-	TRBJ2-1	CASSPRWFSGSSYNEQFF	TGTGCCAGCAGCCCCCGATGGTTTAGCGGCAGCTCCTACAATGAGCAGTTCTTC
TRBV5-1	-	-	TRBJ2-3	CASSLGGTWQMDTQYF	TGCGCCAGCAGCTTGGGGGGGACATGGCAAATGGATACGCAGTATTTT
TRBV6-6	-	few	TRBJ1-1	CASSYEGSAEAFF	TGTGCCAGCAGTTACGAAGGGTCCGCTGAAGCTTTCTTT
TRBV5-1	-	-	TRBJ1-1	CASSRIARWTEAFF	TGCGCCAGCAGCCGGATCGCTCGATGGACTGAAGCTTTCTTT
TRBV10-3	-	many	TRBJ2-7	CAISESNGQTYEQYF	TGTGCCATCAGTGAGTCGAATGGACAGACCTACGAGCAGTACTTC